The rows below give T cell receptor beta chains drawn from one sample of a study of T cell responses to AZD1222 COVID-19 vaccine. TCRdb's table, derived via immunoSEQ multiplex PCR, lists solely in-frame clones and lacks some. The top ten clones hold 9.5% to 13% of a sample with 150,000 to 200,000 clones, about 86% of them seen once. The material was peripheral blood, obtained 28 days after the second AZD1222 dose. These receptors were taken from an adult who received the AZD1222 COVID-19 vaccine. Each CDR3 is given with its conserved first and last residue. Fields, in order: V gene, clone size, D gene, J gene, CDR3 protein, CDR3 DNA. D genes are given only for firm matches. Clone size is stated in some rows and not others, as once, few, many or a class when expanded.

TRBV27	NA	TRBD2	TRBJ2-3	CASRRGLAGFTDTQYF	TGTGCCAGCAGACGGGGACTAGCGGGGTTCACAGATACGCAGTATTTT
TRBV18	NA	NA	TRBJ2-5	CASSPIGSQGETQYF	TGTGCCAGCTCACCAATCGGCAGTCAGGGAGAGACCCAGTACTTC
TRBV6-5	NA	TRBD2	TRBJ2-2	CASRFSGALKGELFF	TGTGCCAGCAGATTTAGCGGGGCCCTGAAAGGGGAGCTGTTTTTT
TRBV5-5	few	TRBD2	TRBJ2-2	CASSLGLAGDELFF	TGTGCCAGCAGCTTGGGACTAGCGGGGGACGAGCTGTTTTTT
TRBV6-6	NA	TRBD1	TRBJ1-4	CASSSGQDVEKLFF	TGTGCCAGCAGTAGTGGACAGGACGTCGAAAAACTGTTTTTT
TRBV18	NA	NA	TRBJ1-5	CASSQESSNQPQHF	TGTGCCAGCTCACAAGAAAGCAGCAATCAGCCCCAGCATTTT
TRBV5-4	few	TRBD1	TRBJ2-7	CASSRQGGSYEQYF	TGTGCCAGCAGCCGACAGGGGGGGTCCTACGAGCAGTACTTC
TRBV7-6	NA	NA	TRBJ1-2	CASSLDSGEVYGYTF	TGTGCCAGCAGCTTAGATTCAGGGGAGGTTTATGGCTACACCTTC
TRBV19	NA	NA	TRBJ1-5	CASSITGGGQPQHF	TGTGCCAGTAGTATTACTGGGGGCGGTCAGCCCCAGCATTTT
TRBV6-5	large	NA	TRBJ1-6	CASDEGVINSPLHF	TGTGCCAGCGATGAGGGGGTAATAAATTCACCCCTCCACTTT
TRBV6-5	NA	NA	TRBJ1-4	CASSYSGGTNEKLFF	TGTGCCAGCAGTTACTCAGGGGGTACTAATGAAAAACTGTTTTTT
TRBV7-9	NA	TRBD2	TRBJ2-7	CASSQFLAGASYEQYF	TGTGCCAGCAGCCAGTTTCTAGCGGGGGCATCCTACGAGCAGTACTTC
TRBV5-1	NA	NA	TRBJ2-5	CASSLRSGAMETQYF	TGCGCCAGCAGCTTGAGGTCGGGGGCGATGGAGACCCAGTACTTC
TRBV7-2	NA	NA	TRBJ2-7	CASSLAARVSYEQYF	TGTGCCAGCAGCTTGGCGGCCAGGGTGTCCTACGAGCAGTACTTC